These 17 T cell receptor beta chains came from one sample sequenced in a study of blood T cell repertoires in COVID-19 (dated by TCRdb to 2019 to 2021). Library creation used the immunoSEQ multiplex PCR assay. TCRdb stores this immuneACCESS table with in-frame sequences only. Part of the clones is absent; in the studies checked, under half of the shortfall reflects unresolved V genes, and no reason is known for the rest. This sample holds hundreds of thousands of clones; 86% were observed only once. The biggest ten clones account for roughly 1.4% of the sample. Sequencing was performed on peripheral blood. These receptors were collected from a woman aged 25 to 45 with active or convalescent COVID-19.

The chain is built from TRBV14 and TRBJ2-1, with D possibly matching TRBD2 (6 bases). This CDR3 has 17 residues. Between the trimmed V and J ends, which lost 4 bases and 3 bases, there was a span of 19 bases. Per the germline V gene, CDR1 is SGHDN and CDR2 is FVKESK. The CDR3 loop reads CASSPDGGLHNYNEQFF. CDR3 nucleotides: TGTGCCAGCAGCCCCGACGGAGGACTACACAACTACAATGAGCAGTTCTTC.

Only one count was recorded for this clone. This chain's CDR3 is CATSRDQGPGGVETQYF. CDR3 DNA sequence: TGTGCCACCAGCAGAGATCAGGGCCCTGGGGGGGTAGAGACCCAGTACTTC. The chain joins TRBV15 to TRBJ2-5; the match to TRBD2 covers 7 bases. CDR3 length: 17 residues. Germline-derived CDR1 and CDR2 are LNHNV and YYDKDF (reference sequence). Trimming at V came to 0 bases and at J to 4 bases, leaving 11 bases not matched to a gene.

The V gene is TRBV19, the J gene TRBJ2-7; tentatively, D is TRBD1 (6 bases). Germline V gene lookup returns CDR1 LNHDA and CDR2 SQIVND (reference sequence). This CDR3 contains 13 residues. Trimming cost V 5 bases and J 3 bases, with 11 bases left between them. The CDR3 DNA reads TGTGCCAGTAGTCGGGACATACTCTACGAGCAGTACTTC. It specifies CASSRDILYEQYF. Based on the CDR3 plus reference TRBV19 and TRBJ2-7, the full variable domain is DGGITQSPKYLFRKEGQNVTLSCEQNLNHDAMYWYRQDPGQGLRLIYYSQIVNDFQKGDIAEGYSVSREKKESFPLTVTSAQKNPTAFYLCASSRDILYEQYFGPGTRLTVT.

DNA of the CDR3: TGTGCTAGTCGTGAGTATAGCAATCAGCCCCAGCATTTT. It codes for CASREYSNQPQHF. This chain joins TRBV12-5 and TRBJ1-5; D gene uncertain. The CDR3 consists of 13 residues. Between the trimmed V and J ends, which lost 8 bases and 0 bases, there was a span of 8 bases. Germline CDR1 and CDR2: LGHNT and FRNRAP.

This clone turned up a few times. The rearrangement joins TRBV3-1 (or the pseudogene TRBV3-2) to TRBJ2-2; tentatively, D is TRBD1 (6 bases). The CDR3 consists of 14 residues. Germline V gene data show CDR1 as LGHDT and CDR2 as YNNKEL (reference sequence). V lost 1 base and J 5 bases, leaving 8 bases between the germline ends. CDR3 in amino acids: CASSQATGTGELFF. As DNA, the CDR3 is TGTGCCAGCAGCCAAGCCACAGGGACCGGGGAGCTGTTTTTT.

CDR3 region: CASEDAGMGNSPLHF. The CDR3, as DNA: TGTGCCAGTGAGGACGCAGGGATGGGGAATTCACCCCTCCACTTT. V gene TRBV19 combines with J gene TRBJ1-6, with a tentative D call TRBD1 (5 bases). Germline loops: CDR1 LNHDA, CDR2 SQIVND (reference sequence). The CDR3 extends over 15 amino acids. Between the trimmed V and J ends, which lost 8 bases and 7 bases, there was a span of 18 bases.

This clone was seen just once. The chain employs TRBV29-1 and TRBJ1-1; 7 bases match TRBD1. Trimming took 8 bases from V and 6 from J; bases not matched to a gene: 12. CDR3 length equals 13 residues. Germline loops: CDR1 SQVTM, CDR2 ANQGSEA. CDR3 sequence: CSLRQGPSAEAFF. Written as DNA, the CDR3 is TGCAGCCTCCGACAGGGACCCAGCGCTGAAGCTTTCTTT.

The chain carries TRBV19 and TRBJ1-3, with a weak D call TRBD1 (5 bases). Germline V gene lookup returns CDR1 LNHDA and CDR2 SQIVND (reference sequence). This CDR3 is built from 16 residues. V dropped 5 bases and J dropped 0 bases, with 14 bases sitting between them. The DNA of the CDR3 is TGTGCCAGTAGTCCCCGACAGCTTCTCTCTGGAAACACCATATATTTT. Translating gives CASSPRQLLSGNTIYF. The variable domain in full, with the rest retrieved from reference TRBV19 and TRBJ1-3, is DGGITQSPKYLFRKEGQNVTLSCEQNLNHDAMYWYRQDPGQGLRLIYYSQIVNDFQKGDIAEGYSVSREKKESFPLTVTSAQKNPTAFYLCASSPRQLLSGNTIYFGEGSWLTVV.

The CDR3 protein is CASSQAGTKPGGEQYF. CDR3 bases: TGCGCCAGCAGCCAAGCGGGAACGAAACCCGGGGGTGAGCAGTACTTC. V usage is TRBV5-1 and J usage is TRBJ2-7; 7 bases are shared with TRBD2. The germline V gene has CDR1 SGHRS and CDR2 YFSETQ. This CDR3 has 16 residues. V shed 4 bases, J shed 7 bases, and the junction held 17 bases outside the gene matches.

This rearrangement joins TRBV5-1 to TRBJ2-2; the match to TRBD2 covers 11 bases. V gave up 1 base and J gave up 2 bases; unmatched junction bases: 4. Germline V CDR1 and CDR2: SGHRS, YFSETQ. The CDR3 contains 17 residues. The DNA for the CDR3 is TGCGCCAGCAGCTTGTTTGGGACTAGCGGAAACACCGGGGAGCTGTTTTTT. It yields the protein CASSLFGTSGNTGELFF.

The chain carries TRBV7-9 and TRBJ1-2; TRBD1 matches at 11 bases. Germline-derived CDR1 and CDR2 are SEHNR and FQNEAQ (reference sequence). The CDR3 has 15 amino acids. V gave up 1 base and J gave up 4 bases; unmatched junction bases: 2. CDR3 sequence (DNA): TGTGCCAGCAGCTTAGGGACAGGGGGCACCTATGGCTACACCTTC. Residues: CASSLGTGGTYGYTF. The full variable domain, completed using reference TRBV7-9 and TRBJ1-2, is DTGVSQNPRHKITKRGQNVTFRCDPISEHNRLYWYRQTLGQGPEFLTYFQNEAQLEKSRLLSDRFSAERPKGSFSTLEIQRTEQGDSAMYLCASSLGTGGTYGYTFGSGTRLTVV.

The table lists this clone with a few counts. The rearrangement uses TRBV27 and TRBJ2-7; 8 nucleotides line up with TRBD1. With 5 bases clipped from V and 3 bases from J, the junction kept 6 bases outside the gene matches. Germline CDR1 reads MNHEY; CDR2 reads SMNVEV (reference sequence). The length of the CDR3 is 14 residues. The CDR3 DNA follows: TGTGCCAGCAGTCCCCAGACAGGGGACTACGAGCAGTACTTC. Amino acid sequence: CASSPQTGDYEQYF.

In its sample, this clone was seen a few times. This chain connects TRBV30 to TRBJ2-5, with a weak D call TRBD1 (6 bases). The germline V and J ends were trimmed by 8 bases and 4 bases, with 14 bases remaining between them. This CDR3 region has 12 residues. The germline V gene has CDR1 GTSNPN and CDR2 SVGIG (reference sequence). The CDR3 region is CAGSPGAETQYF. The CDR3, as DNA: TGTGCCGGATCTCCAGGGGCAGAGACCCAGTACTTC.

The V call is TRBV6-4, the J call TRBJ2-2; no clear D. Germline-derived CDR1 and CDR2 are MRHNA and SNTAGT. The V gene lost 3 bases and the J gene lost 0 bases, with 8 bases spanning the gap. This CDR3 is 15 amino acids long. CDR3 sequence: CASSETETNTGELFF. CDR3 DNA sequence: TGTGCCAGCAGTGAAACTGAAACGAACACCGGGGAGCTGTTTTTT.

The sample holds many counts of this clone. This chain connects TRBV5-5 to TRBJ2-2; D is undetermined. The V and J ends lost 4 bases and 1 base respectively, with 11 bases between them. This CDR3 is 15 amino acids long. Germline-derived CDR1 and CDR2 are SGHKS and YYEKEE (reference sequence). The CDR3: CASSLAEVNTGELFF. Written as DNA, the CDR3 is TGTGCCAGCAGCCTGGCTGAGGTGAACACCGGGGAGCTGTTTTTT.

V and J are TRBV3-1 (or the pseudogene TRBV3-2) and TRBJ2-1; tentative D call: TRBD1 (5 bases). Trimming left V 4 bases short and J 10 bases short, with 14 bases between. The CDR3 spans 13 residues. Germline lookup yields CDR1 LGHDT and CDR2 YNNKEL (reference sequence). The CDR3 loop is CASSLQGRLEQFF. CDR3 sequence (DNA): TGTGCCAGCAGCCTCCAGGGAAGGCTAGAGCAGTTCTTC.

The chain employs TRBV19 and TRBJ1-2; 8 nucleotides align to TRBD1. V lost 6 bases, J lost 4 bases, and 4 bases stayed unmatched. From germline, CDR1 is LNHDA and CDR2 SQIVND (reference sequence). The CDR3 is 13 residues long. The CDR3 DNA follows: TGTGCCAGTAGAGAAGACAGGGGCTATGGCTACACCTTC. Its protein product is CASREDRGYGYTF.